Each of the 26 T cell receptor beta chains below was sequenced from the same sample in a study of cytomegalovirus exposure and HLA in healthy donors. PCR involved 60 Vbeta and 13 Jbeta primers. The repertoire was sequenced with immunoSEQ multiplex PCR; TCRdb's copy has only in-frame clones and lacks some. This listing includes roughly 70,000 clones. The specimen was PBMCs. The receptors come from a man in his forties in good health and CMV-seronegative.

The V call is TRBV30, the J call TRBJ1-6; TRBD1 matches 9 bases. Germline V gene data show CDR1 as GTSNPN and CDR2 as SVGIG (reference sequence). The V and J ends lost 0 bases and 10 bases, in that order; junction bases with no gene match: 4. CDR3 length equals 14 residues. The CDR3 sequence: CAWSVQGAKSPLHF. The CDR3 nucleotides read TGTGCCTGGAGTGTACAGGGGGCTAAGTCACCCCTCCACTTT.

This chain's CDR3 is CASSFGTLNTGELFF. The CDR3 DNA follows: TGTGCCAGCAGCTTTGGGACTTTGAACACCGGGGAGCTGTTTTTT. The rearrangement joins TRBV5-4 to TRBJ2-2, with a tentative D call TRBD2 (6 bases). The germline V gene encodes CDR1 SGHNT and CDR2 YYREEE (reference sequence). CDR3 length: 15 residues. V dropped 2 bases and J dropped 1 base, with 9 bases sitting between them.

The gene calls are TRBV7-2 and TRBJ2-7; weak D call: TRBD2 (6 bases). Germline CDR1 and CDR2: SGHTA and FQGNSA. This CDR3 is built from 13 residues. Deletions cut 5 bases from V and 3 bases from J, with 11 bases between. Here the CDR3 DNA reads TGTGCCAGCAGCGTCGCGGGGTTCTACGAGCAGTACTTC. It encodes CASSVAGFYEQYF.

This chain uses TRBV6-5 with TRBJ2-7; no firm D call. The germline V gene encodes CDR1 MNHEY and CDR2 SVGAGI. This CDR3 contains 14 residues. Trimming took 2 bases from V and 6 from J, leaving 14 bases between them. CDR3 sequence (DNA): TGTGCCAGCAGTTACGCGTCTCACCCGTCCGAGCAGTACTTC. The encoded protein is CASSYASHPSEQYF.

The gene calls are TRBV25-1 and TRBJ1-6; D unresolved. Trimming removed 4 bases from V and 8 bases from J, with 9 bases in between. This CDR3 spans 13 amino acids. Germline V gene lookup returns CDR1 MGHDK and CDR2 SYGVNS. The CDR3 here is CASSGSVDSPLHF. The CDR3 DNA is TGTGCCAGCAGTGGTTCAGTGGATTCACCCCTCCACTTT.

V gene TRBV2 combines with J gene TRBJ2-3, with 7 bases lining up with TRBD2. The V gene's germline CDR1 is SNHLY and CDR2 FYNNEI. V lost 7 bases and J lost 2; bases outside the gene matches: 6. The CDR3 contains 14 residues. The CDR3 DNA is TGTGCCAGCAACGGGGGGATACTCACAGATACGCAGTATTTT. The encoded protein is CASNGGILTDTQYF.

This chain connects TRBV6-5 to TRBJ2-5; 8 positions match TRBD2. CDR3 size: 16 residues. With V trimmed by 0 bases and J by 2 bases, 5 bases remained unmatched. Germline V gene sequence: CDR1 MNHEY, CDR2 SVGAGI. The CDR3 nucleotides read TGTGCCAGCAGTTACTCTCCAGCGGGGGTTCAAGAGACCCAGTACTTC. Protein: CASSYSPAGVQETQYF.

V usage is TRBV28 and J usage is TRBJ1-6; TRBD1 matches 8 bases. V trimming: 8 bases; J trimming: 9 bases; junction bases outside the gene matches: 6. The CDR3 runs to 13 residues. Germline lookup yields CDR1 MDHEN and CDR2 SYDVKM. The CDR3 coding sequence is TGTGCCAGCCGCGGACAGGGAAGTTCACCCCTCCACTTT. This codes for CASRGQGSSPLHF.

The chain uses TRBV18 and TRBJ1-4; 10 bases map to TRBD1. The germline V gene encodes CDR1 KGHSH and CDR2 LQKENI. The CDR3 has 15 amino acids. V was pared by 4 bases and J by 7 bases, with 6 bases of the junction left unmatched. CDR3 region: CASSQNRDRGEKLFF. The CDR3 DNA reads as TGTGCCAGCTCACAAAACCGGGACAGGGGTGAAAAACTGTTTTTT.

V and J are TRBV9 and TRBJ2-2, with D perhaps matching TRBD1 (5 bases). The germline V gene encodes CDR1 SGDLS and CDR2 YYNGEE. The CDR3 is 15 amino acids. V shed 0 bases and J shed 4 bases, with 10 bases lying between them. The CDR3 loop reads CASSVAGRATGELFF. The CDR3 DNA reads TGTGCCAGCAGCGTAGCTGGCAGGGCCACCGGGGAGCTGTTTTTT.

The chain carries TRBV2 and TRBJ2-2; the match to TRBD1 covers 9 bases. V dropped 8 bases and J dropped 4; count of bases not matched to a gene: 5. Looked up from germline, CDR1 is SNHLY and CDR2 is FYNNEI. The CDR3 loop spans 14 amino acids. The DNA of the CDR3 is TGTGCCAGCGCCGGGACAGGGATCACCGGGGAGCTGTTTTTT. Translation: CASAGTGITGELFF.

The chain combines TRBV5-1 with TRBJ2-7; a possible D gene is TRBD1 (7 bases). Germline loops: CDR1 SGHRS, CDR2 YFSETQ. There are 12 residues in the CDR3. Trimming removed 4 bases at V and 6 bases at J, with 11 bases between. The DNA for the CDR3 is TGCGCCAGCAGCGCGGGACAGACCGAGCAGTACTTC. Protein: CASSAGQTEQYF.

V and J are TRBV19 and TRBJ2-1; 15 nucleotides align to TRBD2. The CDR3 spans 18 residues. Germline V lookup: CDR1 LNHDA, CDR2 SQIVND (reference sequence). With V trimmed by 4 bases and J by 5 bases, 9 bases remained unmatched. The CDR3 nucleotides read TGTGCCAGTAGTACCTACACCGGGACTAGCGGGGGGAACAATGAGCAGTTCTTC. It translates to CASSTYTGTSGGNNEQFF. Combining the CDR3 with reference TRBV19 and TRBJ2-1 gives the whole variable domain DGGITQSPKYLFRKEGQNVTLSCEQNLNHDAMYWYRQDPGQGLRLIYYSQIVNDFQKGDIAEGYSVSREKKESFPLTVTSAQKNPTAFYLCASSTYTGTSGGNNEQFFGPGTRLTVL.

The chain has TRBV7-8 and TRBJ1-1; 8 bases fit TRBD1. This CDR3 has 15 residues. CDR1 and CDR2 (germline): SGHVS, FQNEAQ. V lost 5 bases to trimming and J lost 4 bases; unmatched junction nucleotides: 9. The CDR3 protein is CASSRDRFVTTEAFF. The CDR3 DNA reads as TGTGCCAGCAGCCGGGACAGGTTCGTAACCACTGAAGCTTTCTTT.

The chain couples TRBV28 to TRBJ1-2, with TRBD1 matching 12 bases. The V gene's germline CDR1 is MDHEN and CDR2 SYDVKM. The J segment lost 6 bases and the V segment lost 11 bases, leaving 7 bases of the junction unmatched. This CDR3 is 13 amino acids long. CDR3 nucleotides: TGTGCCGGGGGACAGGGGGCGAGAGATGGCTACACCTTC. As protein: CAGGQGARDGYTF.

As regards this clone: Relative to the germline gene, one junction end is altered; a read error may explain this. The rearrangement uses TRBV10-3 and TRBJ2-2, with 7 positions matching TRBD1. Germline V CDR1 and CDR2: ENHRY, SYGVKD. The CDR3 covers 14 residues. The DNA of the CDR3 is TGCGCTTCCTCCGCAGGGGGATTTACCGGGGAGCTGTTTTTT. This gives the protein CASSAGGFTGELFF.

The V and J genes are TRBV29-1 and TRBJ1-5; a weak D match, TRBD1 (6 bases). Germline V gives CDR1 SQVTM, CDR2 ANQGSEA. CDR3 length: 14 amino acids. Trimming shortened V by 6 bases and J by 5 bases, and 17 bases separated the two germline ends. The CDR3 DNA follows: TGCAGCGTCGCCACAGGGTTTGGGGATCAGCCCCAGCATTTT. This encodes CSVATGFGDQPQHF.

The chain combines TRBV7-2 with TRBJ2-5; 13 bases map to TRBD2. J lost 5 bases, V lost 2 bases, and 11 bases had no gene match. Germline CDR1 is SGHTA and CDR2 is FQGNSA. CDR3 length: 18 residues. The CDR3 coding sequence is TGTGCCAGCAGCTTAACTAGCGGGGGGGCGCGTCGCCGGGAGACCCAGTACTTC. Protein sequence: CASSLTSGGARRRETQYF.

The chain joins TRBV11-2 to TRBJ2-1, with TRBD2 identical over 8 bases. Germline V lookup: CDR1 SGHAT, CDR2 FQNNGV. This CDR3 has 16 amino acids. With 5 bases clipped from V and 9 bases from J, the junction kept 15 bases outside the gene matches. CDR3 sequence (DNA): TGTGCCAGCAGCCCCCTCGGGACTAGTCATTGGGGTGAGCAGTTCTTC. It translates to CASSPLGTSHWGEQFF.

The chain recombines TRBV7-9 with TRBJ1-6, with TRBD1 matching 8 bases. In germline, CDR1 is SEHNR, CDR2 FQNEAQ (reference sequence). V gave up 5 bases and J gave up 10 bases; unmatched junction bases: 4. This CDR3 is 13 amino acids long. CDR3 coding DNA: TGTGCCAGCAGCCAACAGGGGGTGTCACCCCTCCACTTT. This sequence encodes CASSQQGVSPLHF.

Points on this clone: At one of its ends the junction is not consistent with the germline gene, which may arise from a read error. This chain connects TRBV7-7 to TRBJ2-2; maybe TRBD1 (6 bases). This CDR3 contains 16 residues. Germline CDR1 SSHAT, CDR2 FNYEAQ (reference sequence). CDR3 nucleotide sequence: TGTGCTAGCAGCTTGGGTTTGGGGGCAAGCACCGGGGAGCTGTTTTTT. This translates into CASSLGLGASTGELFF.

The chain recombines TRBV6-1 with TRBJ2-2; 9 positions agree with TRBD2. The V gene's germline CDR1 is MNHNS and CDR2 SASEGT. V lost 2 bases and J lost 6; bases outside the gene matches: 7. CDR3 length: 16 residues. The CDR3 loop reads CASSERASGVAGELFF. The CDR3 nucleotides are TGTGCCAGCAGTGAAAGGGCTAGCGGGGTCGCCGGGGAGCTGTTTTTT.

The gene calls are TRBV4-1 and TRBJ2-2; 7 nucleotides line up with TRBD1. The CDR3 has 15 amino acids. The ends lost 4 bases at V and 0 bases at J; junction bases unmatched: 2. Germline V gene sequence: CDR1 MGHRA, CDR2 YSYEKL. In nucleotides, the CDR3 is TGCGCCAGCAGCCTAGGGACAGCGAACACCGGGGAGCTGTTTTTT. Its protein is CASSLGTANTGELFF.

In DNA, the CDR3 is TGTGCCAGTAGTATTGGAGGTCCCAGGGAAAAACTGTTTTTT. Translated: CASSIGGPREKLFF. The chain is built from TRBV19 and TRBJ1-4, with no clear D. CDR1 and CDR2 from the germline V gene are LNHDA and SQIVND (reference sequence). The CDR3 spans 14 residues. Trimming removed 3 bases at V and 8 bases at J, with 13 bases between. Using reference TRBV19 and TRBJ1-4 for the parts outside the CDR3, the full variable domain is DGGITQSPKYLFRKEGQNVTLSCEQNLNHDAMYWYRQDPGQGLRLIYYSQIVNDFQKGDIAEGYSVSREKKESFPLTVTSAQKNPTAFYLCASSIGGPREKLFFGSGTQLSVL.

The chain links TRBV6-5 to TRBJ1-1, with unresolved D. Germline V lookup: CDR1 MNHEY, CDR2 SVGAGI. Between the trimmed V and J ends, which lost 0 bases and 5 bases, there was a span of 16 bases. This CDR3 contains 16 residues. The CDR3 is CASSYSTGEGGTEAFF. CDR3 nucleotides: TGTGCCAGCAGTTACTCCACCGGGGAGGGAGGGACTGAAGCTTTCTTT.

The genes are TRBV19 and TRBJ2-4, with 11 bases lining up with TRBD1. V trimming: 1 base; J trimming: 2 bases; junction bases outside the gene matches: 7. The CDR3 runs to 18 residues. Germline CDR1 reads LNHDA; CDR2 reads SQIVND (reference sequence). In DNA, the CDR3 is TGTGCCAGTAGTATAGGGACAGGGGGCGAGTTGACCAAAAACATTCAGTACTTC. It is translated as CASSIGTGGELTKNIQYF.